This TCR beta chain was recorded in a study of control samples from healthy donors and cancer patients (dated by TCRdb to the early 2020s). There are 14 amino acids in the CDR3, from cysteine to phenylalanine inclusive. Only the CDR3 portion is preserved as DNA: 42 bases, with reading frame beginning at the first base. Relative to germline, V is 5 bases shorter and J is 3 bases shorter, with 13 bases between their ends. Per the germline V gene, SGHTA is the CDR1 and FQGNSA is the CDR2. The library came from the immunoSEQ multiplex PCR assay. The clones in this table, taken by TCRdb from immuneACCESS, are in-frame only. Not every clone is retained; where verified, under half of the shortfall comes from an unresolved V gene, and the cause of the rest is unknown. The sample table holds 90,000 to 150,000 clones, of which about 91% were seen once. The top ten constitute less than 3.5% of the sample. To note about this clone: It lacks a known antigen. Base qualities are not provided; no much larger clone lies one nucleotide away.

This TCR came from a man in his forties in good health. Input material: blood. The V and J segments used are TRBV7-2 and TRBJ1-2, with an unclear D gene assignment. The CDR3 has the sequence CASSPPHGDYGYTF. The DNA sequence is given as TGTGCCAGCAGCCCCCCCCACGGAGACTATGGCTACACCTTC.